The 26 T cell receptor beta chains below were found in one sample sequenced in a study of blood T cell repertoires in COVID-19. Method: immunoSEQ multiplex PCR; TCRdb's copy keeps in-frame clones and lacks some. Of some 220,000 clones in the sample, 80% are singletons; the top ten hold 7.2%. Specimen: peripheral blood. Every receptor here comes from a woman aged 70-85 years with acute or convalescent COVID-19.

This chain uses TRBV7-2 with TRBJ2-3; 7 bases fit TRBD2. Germline V lookup: CDR1 SGHTA, CDR2 FQGNSA. After removal of 5 bases from V and 1 base from J, the junction contained 12 bases not matched to a gene. This CDR3 comprises 17 residues. CDR3 nucleotide sequence: TGTGCCAGCAGCCATACTTCGGGGCTAGCGGGCACAGATACGCAGTATTTT. Residues: CASSHTSGLAGTDTQYF.

The CDR3 sequence: CASSLRVSGGAQSGTQYF. In nucleotides, the CDR3 is TGTGCCAGCAGCTTAAGGGTTAGCGGGGGGGCACAATCGGGTACGCAGTATTTT. The V and J genes are TRBV7-3 and TRBJ2-3; 11 bases are shared with TRBD2. The V gene's germline CDR1 is SGHTA and CDR2 FQGTGA. The CDR3 length is 18 residues. V lost 1 base to trimming and J lost 8 bases; unmatched junction nucleotides: 14.

This chain joins TRBV10-1 and TRBJ2-1; D is possibly TRBD2 (7 bases). Per germline, CDR1 WNHNN and CDR2 SYGVQD (reference sequence). CDR3 length equals 14 residues. V shed 8 bases and J shed 2 bases, with 13 bases lying between them. CDR3 sequence: CASSRGAAYNEQFF. Here the CDR3 DNA reads TGCGCCAGCTCCCGGGGGGCGGCCTACAATGAGCAGTTCTTC.

The chain recombines TRBV7-6 with TRBJ1-2, with a tentative D call TRBD1 (5 bases). Germline-derived CDR1 and CDR2 are SGHVS and FNYEAQ. Trimming pared 0 bases from V and 0 bases from J, leaving 11 bases between. The CDR3 length is 16 residues. CDR3 DNA: TGTGCCAGCAGCTTAGCGCACAGGATCACTAACTATGGCTACACCTTC. Translation: CASSLAHRITNYGYTF.

V and J are TRBV19 and TRBJ1-6; 9 nucleotides match TRBD1. The ends lost 8 bases at V and 9 bases at J; junction bases unmatched: 5. This CDR3 region has 13 residues. CDR1 is LNHDA and CDR2 is SQIVND in the germline V gene (reference sequence). CDR3 amino acids: CASQGQGISPLHF. The CDR3, as DNA: TGTGCCAGTCAGGGACAGGGAATTTCACCCCTCCACTTT.

The rearrangement links TRBV4-1 to TRBJ2-1; D is possibly TRBD1 (6 bases). Germline V gene lookup returns CDR1 MGHRA and CDR2 YSYEKL. The length of the CDR3 is 19 residues. V was pared by 0 bases and J by 6 bases, with 24 bases between. The CDR3 DNA reads TGCGCCAGCAGCCAAGATGGGCAGGGGCAATTTTCTACGGGCAATGAGCAGTTCTTC. Translation gives CASSQDGQGQFSTGNEQFF.

This clone occurred once. The rearrangement links TRBV4-1 to TRBJ1-2; tentative D call: TRBD1 (6 bases). The CDR3 sequence is 14 residues long. V was cut by 1 base and J by 7 bases, with 13 bases left in between. Germline CDR1 MGHRA, CDR2 YSYEKL. CDR3 protein: CASSQAGVAAGYTF. CDR3 bases: TGCGCCAGCAGCCAAGCAGGGGTGGCTGCTGGCTACACCTTC.

The V gene is TRBV12-3 or TRBV12-4, the J gene TRBJ1-1; D possibly corresponds to TRBD1 (6 bases). CDR3 length: 12 amino acids. The germline V and J ends were trimmed by 6 bases and 9 bases, with 14 bases remaining between them. The CDR3 DNA sequence: TGTGCCAGCAGCCCGAACCGGGACAAAGCTTTCTTT. Its protein is CASSPNRDKAFF.

This clone was picked up one time. The CDR3 protein is CASSLLAGEGTQYF. The CDR3 DNA reads TGTGCCAGCAGCTTACTAGCGGGGGAGGGTACGCAGTATTTT. The gene calls are TRBV7-2 and TRBJ2-3; 10 bases map to TRBD2. Germline loops: CDR1 SGHTA, CDR2 FQGNSA. This CDR3 comprises 14 residues. With V trimmed by 2 bases and J by 8 bases, 4 bases remained unmatched.

V and J are TRBV10-3 and TRBJ2-2, with D perhaps matching TRBD2 (5 bases). CDR3 size: 13 residues. Deletions cut 8 bases from V and 2 bases from J, with 9 bases between. CDR1 ENHRY and CDR2 SYGVKD come from the germline V gene. This chain's CDR3 is CAIAGSNTGELFF. The CDR3 DNA reads TGTGCCATCGCGGGTTCAAACACCGGGGAGCTGTTTTTT.

The CDR3 here is CASATGTGDAGELFF. The CDR3 DNA sequence: TGCGCCAGCGCTACCGGGACAGGGGATGCCGGGGAGCTGTTTTTT. The V gene is TRBV5-1, the J gene TRBJ2-2; 10 bases are shared with TRBD1. J was trimmed by 6 bases and V by 7 bases; bases with no gene match: 9. The germline CDR1 and CDR2 sequences are SGHRS and YFSETQ. CDR3 length equals 15 residues.

This rearrangement joins TRBV6-5 to TRBJ2-5, with 11 positions matching TRBD2. The CDR3 is 15 residues long. CDR1 is MNHEY, CDR2 SVGAGI, per germline. J lost 5 bases, V lost 10 bases, and 12 bases had no gene match. CDR3 sequence: CATKGLAGGEETQYF. The CDR3, as DNA: TGTGCCACCAAAGGGCTAGCGGGGGGCGAGGAGACCCAGTACTTC.

This chain links TRBV9 with TRBJ2-2; perhaps TRBD1 as D (5 bases). This CDR3 has 16 residues. The germline CDR1 and CDR2 sequences are SGDLS and YYNGEE. Trimming cost V 0 bases and J 1 base, with 10 bases left between them. The CDR3 is CASSVGIGQNTGELFF. DNA for the CDR3: TGTGCCAGCAGCGTAGGTATAGGACAGAACACCGGGGAGCTGTTTTTT.

Many counts were recorded for this clone. The chain combines TRBV10-2 with TRBJ1-6; 9 nucleotides agree with TRBD1. The CDR3 consists of 14 residues. Trimming took 4 bases from V and 7 from J; bases not matched to a gene: 2. Looked up from germline, CDR1 is WSHSY and CDR2 is SAAADI. CDR3 residues: CASSGGQGNSPLHF. In nucleotides, the CDR3 is TGCGCCAGCAGTGGAGGACAGGGGAATTCACCCCTCCACTTT.

This clone has only one observation. The chain links TRBV11-2 to TRBJ2-7; TRBD1 aligns across 8 bases. J was trimmed by 5 bases and V by 5 bases; bases with no gene match: 8. CDR3 length: 14 residues. CDR1 and CDR2 (germline): SGHAT, FQNNGV. The CDR3 sequence is CASSAPDRGNEQYV. The CDR3 DNA is TGTGCCAGCAGCGCGCCTGACAGGGGAAACGAGCAGTACGTC.

This clone was picked up one time. The chain carries TRBV5-8 and TRBJ1-4; no reliable D call. Deletions cut 1 base from V and 3 bases from J, with 10 bases between. Per germline, CDR1 SGHTS and CDR2 YDEGEE. The CDR3 is made up of 15 amino acids. The CDR3 bases are TGTGCCAGCAGCTTGTCCGGGAGACCTAATGAAAAACTGTTTTTT. This encodes CASSLSGRPNEKLFF.

The J gene is TRBJ1-4, the V gene TRBV6-5, with 7 nucleotides matching TRBD1. CDR1 and CDR2 (germline): MNHEY, SVGAGI. This CDR3 spans 16 amino acids. The trim removed 4 bases at V and 8 bases at J, leaving 13 bases unmatched. CDR3 loop: CASSSSQGGPGEKLFF. CDR3 coding DNA: TGTGCCAGCAGTTCGTCGCAGGGGGGCCCAGGGGAAAAACTGTTTTTT.

This clone came up a few times. The V gene is TRBV7-8, the J gene TRBJ2-3, with 8 bases matching TRBD2. The junction had 4 bases not matched to a gene; V was cut back by 5 bases and J by 0 bases. The CDR3 is made up of 15 amino acids. From germline, CDR1 is SGHVS and CDR2 FQNEAQ. The CDR3 DNA follows: TGTGCCAGCAGCATTCGGGGGGGGAGCACAGATACGCAGTATTTT. It is translated as CASSIRGGSTDTQYF.

J is TRBJ1-1 and V is TRBV11-2, with TRBD1 matching 9 bases. V shed 5 bases, J shed 0 bases, and the junction held 4 bases outside the gene matches. The CDR3 length is 15 residues. The germline CDR1 and CDR2 sequences are SGHAT and FQNNGV. CDR3 nucleotides: TGTGCCAGCAGCGTAACAGGGGGCTTGAACACTGAAGCTTTCTTT. Its translation is CASSVTGGLNTEAFF.

The V call is TRBV29-1, the J call TRBJ2-3; weak D call: TRBD2 (5 bases). CDR1 SQVTM and CDR2 ANQGSEA come from the germline V gene. Trimming took 6 bases from V and 6 from J, leaving 16 bases between them. This CDR3 has 13 amino acids. The CDR3 sequence is CSVRETLADTQYF. CDR3 nucleotides: TGCAGCGTCCGGGAAACCCTGGCGGATACGCAGTATTTT.

The rearrangement links TRBV7-7 to TRBJ2-5; 8 bases are shared with TRBD2. CDR3 length: 16 amino acids. Germline V gives CDR1 SSHAT, CDR2 FNYEAQ (reference sequence). V gave up 5 bases and J gave up 1 base; unmatched junction bases: 9. DNA of the CDR3: TGTGCCAGCAGCCCAGGGGTCGGGGGGGCCCAAGAGACCCAGTACTTC. This encodes CASSPGVGGAQETQYF.

The chain employs TRBV7-3 and TRBJ2-7; 8 nucleotides agree with TRBD2. V trimming: 3 bases; J trimming: 3 bases; junction bases outside the gene matches: 7. Germline V gene lookup returns CDR1 SGHTA and CDR2 FQGTGA. CDR3 length equals 15 residues. The CDR3 sequence: CASSLAPGGVYEQYF. For the CDR3, the DNA is TGTGCCAGCAGCTTGGCCCCCGGGGGGGTCTACGAGCAGTACTTC.

This chain uses TRBV11-2 with TRBJ2-7; tentative D call: TRBD1 (6 bases). The germline V gene encodes CDR1 SGHAT and CDR2 FQNNGV. This CDR3 has 11 amino acids. Trimming removed 6 bases at V and 5 bases at J, with 8 bases between. CDR3 sequence: CASSRTDEQYF. CDR3 coding DNA: TGTGCCAGCAGTCGGACAGACGAGCAGTACTTC.

The rearrangement joins TRBV6-2 or TRBV6-3 to TRBJ2-4, with TRBD1 matching over 10 bases. The CDR3 runs to 15 residues. Losses at the gene ends were 5 bases for V and 6 bases for J; bases not matched to a gene: 7. The germline CDR1 and CDR2 sequences are MNHEY and SVGEGT. CDR3 sequence (DNA): TGTGCCAGCAGTGATACGGGACAGGGGACAAACATTCAGTACTTC. Amino acid sequence: CASSDTGQGTNIQYF.

The V call is TRBV6-1, the J call TRBJ1-2; 9 nucleotides align to TRBD1. The CDR3 is made up of 15 amino acids. The J segment lost 6 bases and the V segment lost 2 bases, leaving 7 bases of the junction unmatched. Germline V gene sequence: CDR1 MNHNS, CDR2 SASEGT. This CDR3 reads CASSERGQGIDGYTF. The CDR3 DNA sequence: TGTGCCAGCAGTGAAAGGGGACAGGGAATCGATGGCTACACCTTC.

This chain joins TRBV14 and TRBJ1-4; 7 bases are shared with TRBD1. CDR3 length: 19 residues. The V gene's germline CDR1 is SGHDN and CDR2 FVKESK. Unmatched junction bases numbered 13, after V lost 1 base and J lost 2 bases. The chain's CDR3 is CASSQGTGRGVPTNEKLFF. The CDR3 DNA reads TGTGCCAGCAGCCAAGGGACGGGCAGGGGGGTCCCGACTAATGAAAAACTGTTTTTT.